The 22 T cell receptor beta chains below all came from one sample that was sequenced in a study of shared clonotypes between healthy human individuals. Sequencing used immunoSEQ multiplex PCR; TCRdb keeps in-frame clones, though not all of them. The table shows some 2 million clones, with around 96% occurring only once. CD45RO-negative, CCR7-selected cells formed the naive CD8 fraction, which excluded terminally differentiated effector memory CD45RA+ cells. The source material was naive CD8+ T cells sorted from blood. All receptors derive from a man aged 18-30 years in good health.

DNA for the CDR3: TGCGCCAGCAGCTTTCCGCAGGGCACCGGGACTCCGAGCTACGAGCAGTACTTC. Protein product: CASSFPQGTGTPSYEQYF. The V and J genes are TRBV5-1 and TRBJ2-7, with a tentative D call TRBD2 (6 bases). The CDR3 covers 18 residues. V was shortened by 2 bases and J by 3 bases, with 24 bases between the two germline ends. Germline-derived CDR1 and CDR2 are SGHRS and YFSETQ.

The chain uses TRBV7-6 and TRBJ2-7; weak D call: TRBD2 (6 bases). CDR3 size: 14 residues. V lost 0 bases to trimming and J lost 5 bases, with 11 bases between them. Germline V gene lookup returns CDR1 SGHVS and CDR2 FNYEAQ. The CDR3: CASSLAGGSNEQYF. The CDR3 bases are TGTGCCAGCAGCTTAGCGGGGGGTAGCAACGAGCAGTACTTC. Drawing the rest from reference TRBV7-6 and TRBJ2-7, the complete variable domain is GAGVSQSPRYKVTKRGQDVALRCDPISGHVSLYWYRQALGQGPEFLTYFNYEAQQDKSGLPNDRFSAERPEGSISTLTIQRTEQRDSAMYRCASSLAGGSNEQYFGPGTRLTVT.

The genes are TRBV2 and TRBJ2-1, with 7 bases lining up with TRBD1. J gave up 9 bases and V 4 bases, and 6 bases lay outside the gene matches. The CDR3 sequence is 13 residues long. The V gene's germline CDR1 is SNHLY and CDR2 FYNNEI. CDR3 DNA sequence: TGTGCCAGCAGTGTCACAGGGGCCGGTGAGCAGTTCTTC. Its translation: CASSVTGAGEQFF.

The rearrangement uses TRBV7-6 and TRBJ2-7; D gene uncertain. The CDR3 extends over 13 amino acids. V was cut by 2 bases and J by 5 bases, with 10 bases left in between. The germline V gene has CDR1 SGHVS and CDR2 FNYEAQ. This chain's CDR3 is CASSLQGLDEQYF. The DNA of the CDR3 is TGTGCCAGCAGCTTACAAGGGTTGGACGAGCAGTACTTC.

This chain connects TRBV2 to TRBJ2-7, with D maybe TRBD2 (6 bases). The V gene's germline CDR1 is SNHLY and CDR2 FYNNEI. The V end lost 8 bases, the J end lost 2 bases, and 16 bases lay between the germline ends. This CDR3 has 14 amino acids. The CDR3 bases are TGTGCCAGCTCAGGAACTAGCAGAACCTACGAGCAGTACTTC. This codes for CASSGTSRTYEQYF.

The rearrangement joins TRBV4-1 to TRBJ2-7; a weak D match, TRBD1 (6 bases). The CDR3 covers 15 residues. Germline V gives CDR1 MGHRA, CDR2 YSYEKL. With 0 bases removed from V and 3 bases from J, the gap between germline ends came to 12 bases. The CDR3 region has the DNA TGCGCCAGCAGCCAAGAGTTCCAGGGGAACTACGAGCAGTACTTC. This translates into CASSQEFQGNYEQYF.

This clone was observed a single time. The genes are TRBV6-5 and TRBJ1-1; D is ambiguous. The V gene's germline CDR1 is MNHEY and CDR2 SVGAGI. This CDR3 contains 14 residues. V was clipped by 2 bases and J by 4 bases, with 11 bases between them. CDR3: CASSYEDSLTEAFF. Here the CDR3 DNA reads TGTGCCAGCAGTTACGAGGACTCCCTCACTGAAGCTTTCTTT.

The chain links TRBV7-9 to TRBJ2-7, with 10 bases aligning to TRBD1. CDR3 length equals 15 residues. Trimming cost V 5 bases and J 4 bases; bases outside gene matches: 8. Germline V CDR1 and CDR2: SEHNR, FQNEAQ (reference sequence). The CDR3 is CASSHSGQGMYEQYF. The CDR3, as DNA: TGTGCCAGCAGCCATTCGGGACAGGGGATGTACGAGCAGTACTTC.

The chain uses TRBV7-2 and TRBJ2-2; D call uncertain. From germline, CDR1 is SGHTA and CDR2 FQGNSA. V was shortened by 5 bases and J by 4 bases, with 5 bases between the two germline ends. CDR3 length: 12 amino acids. The CDR3 bases are TGTGCCAGCAGCATAGGCACCGGGGAGCTGTTTTTT. The encoded protein is CASSIGTGELFF.

This chain links TRBV5-4 with TRBJ2-1; TRBD2 matches at 14 bases. CDR3 length equals 19 residues. The germline CDR1 and CDR2 sequences are SGHNT and YYREEE (reference sequence). With 1 base clipped from V and 6 bases from J, the junction kept 12 bases outside the gene matches. The CDR3: CASSLTGLAGENKGNEQFF. The CDR3 coding sequence is TGTGCCAGCAGCTTGACGGGACTAGCGGGAGAGAATAAGGGCAATGAGCAGTTCTTC.

The chain combines TRBV6-1 with TRBJ2-7; D may be TRBD2 (5 bases). V gave up 1 base and J gave up 3 bases, with 7 bases separating them. The CDR3 is 13 residues long. From germline, CDR1 is MNHNS and CDR2 SASEGT. CDR3 amino acids: CASSEGEYYEQYF. Here the CDR3 DNA reads TGTGCCAGCAGTGAAGGGGAGTACTACGAGCAGTACTTC.

The rearrangement joins TRBV6-1 to TRBJ2-4; no firm D call. Looked up from germline, CDR1 is MNHNS and CDR2 is SASEGT. With 7 bases removed from V and 6 bases from J, the gap between germline ends came to 10 bases. This CDR3 is 12 amino acids long. CDR3 loop: CASTDPGNIQYF. CDR3 nucleotides: TGTGCCAGCACCGACCCGGGAAACATTCAGTACTTC.

The chain joins TRBV11-2 to TRBJ1-6; D unclear. Trimming took off 6 bases at V and 4 bases at J, with 7 bases between the two ends. CDR1 and CDR2 (germline): SGHAT, FQNNGV. The CDR3 has 13 amino acids. The CDR3 here is CASSQLYNSPLHF. The CDR3 DNA is TGTGCCAGCAGTCAGTTATATAATTCACCCCTCCACTTT.

The V call is TRBV5-6, the J call TRBJ2-7; 8 positions match TRBD1. This CDR3 spans 15 amino acids. Losses at the gene ends were 4 bases for V and 3 bases for J; bases not matched to a gene: 9. Germline V gene data show CDR1 as SGHDT and CDR2 as YYEEEE. The CDR3 DNA follows: TGTGCCAGCAGCCGAGGGACAGGAGGGTTCTACGAGCAGTACTTC. It translates to CASSRGTGGFYEQYF.

The rearrangement links TRBV28 to TRBJ2-5; D is possibly TRBD2 (6 bases). This CDR3 spans 18 amino acids. Germline CDR1 reads MDHEN; CDR2 reads SYDVKM. Trimming pared 6 bases from V and 2 bases from J, leaving 25 bases between. The CDR3 bases are TGTGCCAGCAGCACCCATCGACTAGTCGAGGGCACACAAGAGACCCAGTACTTC. It encodes CASSTHRLVEGTQETQYF.

The V and J genes are TRBV6-4 and TRBJ2-7; D unresolved. CDR1 MRHNA and CDR2 SNTAGT come from the germline V gene. V lost 11 bases to trimming and J lost 5 bases, with 13 bases between them. This CDR3 region has 11 residues. In nucleotides, the CDR3 is TGTGCCCCCGAAATTACCCACGAGCAGTACTTC. It translates to CAPEITHEQYF.

V and J are TRBV2 and TRBJ1-2; a possible D gene is TRBD1 (5 bases). The V and J ends lost 3 bases and 3 bases respectively, with 11 bases between them. The CDR3 is 14 residues long. Germline lookup yields CDR1 SNHLY and CDR2 FYNNEI. DNA of the CDR3: TGTGCCAGCAGTGACGTTGCGACAGACTATGGCTACACCTTC. It is translated as CASSDVATDYGYTF.

The V call is TRBV28, the J call TRBJ2-5; D remains unclear. CDR1 and CDR2 (germline): MDHEN, SYDVKM. The CDR3 is 13 amino acids. Trimming took 3 bases from V and 4 from J, leaving 9 bases between them. Here the CDR3 DNA reads TGTGCCAGCAGTTTGGCCTTTGGAGAGACCCAGTACTTC. Encoded protein: CASSLAFGETQYF.

The V and J genes are TRBV2 and TRBJ2-1; 12 nucleotides align to TRBD2. The CDR3 runs to 16 residues. After removal of 1 base from V and 6 bases from J, the junction contained 4 bases not matched to a gene. Germline V gives CDR1 SNHLY, CDR2 FYNNEI. The CDR3 bases are TGTGCCAGCAGTGAAGGACTAGCGGGAGCTGGCAATGAGCAGTTCTTC. It yields the protein CASSEGLAGAGNEQFF.

This rearrangement joins TRBV7-9 to TRBJ2-7, with D unresolved. Germline V CDR1 and CDR2: SEHNR, FQNEAQ (reference sequence). V was trimmed by 2 bases and J by 6 bases, leaving 8 bases between them. CDR3 size: 12 residues. This CDR3 is CASSLINGEQYF. The CDR3 DNA follows: TGTGCCAGCAGCTTAATAAACGGCGAGCAGTACTTC.

The CDR3 is CASSDPGGDEKLFF. The DNA for the CDR3 is TGTGCCAGCAGCGACCCGGGGGGGGATGAAAAACTGTTTTTT. V gene TRBV9 combines with J gene TRBJ1-4; tentatively, D is TRBD1 (5 bases). The CDR3 has 14 amino acids. CDR1 and CDR2 (germline): SGDLS, YYNGEE. V was trimmed by 3 bases and J by 6 bases, leaving 12 bases between them.

This clone was recorded only once. The J gene is TRBJ1-1, the V gene TRBV30, with D perhaps TRBD1 (5 bases). CDR3 length: 15 residues. The germline V gene encodes CDR1 GTSNPN and CDR2 SVGIG (reference sequence). The ends were cut back, 3 bases at V and 0 bases at J, with 14 bases in the middle. CDR3 residues: CAWRGPGEMNTEAFF. The CDR3, as DNA: TGTGCCTGGAGGGGACCCGGAGAGATGAACACTGAAGCTTTCTTT.